This T cell receptor (beta chain) came from a study of blood T cells in healthy people across ages. Study-level results: Naive T cell percentage showed a strong correlation with the diversity of TCR beta.

With respect to this clonotype: Its antigen is as yet unknown.

The CDR3 loop spans 14 amino acids. Germline-derived CDR1 and CDR2 are SNHLY and FYNNEI. Trimming removed 10 bases from V and 1 base from J, with 14 bases in between. Next came a second PCR, run for about 6 to 11 cycles, which used a sample-barcoded 5' primer along with a J-beta primer mix. Tags on each cDNA molecule came from a template-switch adaptor with 12 random nucleotides. TCRdb itself ran the 5' RACE reads through MiXCR, one entry per CDR3 protein. This table holds 550,000 to 750,000 distinct CDR3 sequences, around 21% found once. The sequencing input was blood. The sequence was obtained from a man aged 70-80 years in good health. The chain combines TRBV2 with TRBJ1-5; the D gene is possibly TRBD1 (6 bases). CDR3 DNA sequence: TGTGCCAACAGGGACCGACAGAGCAATCAGCCCCAGCATTTT. It codes for CANRDRQSNQPQHF.